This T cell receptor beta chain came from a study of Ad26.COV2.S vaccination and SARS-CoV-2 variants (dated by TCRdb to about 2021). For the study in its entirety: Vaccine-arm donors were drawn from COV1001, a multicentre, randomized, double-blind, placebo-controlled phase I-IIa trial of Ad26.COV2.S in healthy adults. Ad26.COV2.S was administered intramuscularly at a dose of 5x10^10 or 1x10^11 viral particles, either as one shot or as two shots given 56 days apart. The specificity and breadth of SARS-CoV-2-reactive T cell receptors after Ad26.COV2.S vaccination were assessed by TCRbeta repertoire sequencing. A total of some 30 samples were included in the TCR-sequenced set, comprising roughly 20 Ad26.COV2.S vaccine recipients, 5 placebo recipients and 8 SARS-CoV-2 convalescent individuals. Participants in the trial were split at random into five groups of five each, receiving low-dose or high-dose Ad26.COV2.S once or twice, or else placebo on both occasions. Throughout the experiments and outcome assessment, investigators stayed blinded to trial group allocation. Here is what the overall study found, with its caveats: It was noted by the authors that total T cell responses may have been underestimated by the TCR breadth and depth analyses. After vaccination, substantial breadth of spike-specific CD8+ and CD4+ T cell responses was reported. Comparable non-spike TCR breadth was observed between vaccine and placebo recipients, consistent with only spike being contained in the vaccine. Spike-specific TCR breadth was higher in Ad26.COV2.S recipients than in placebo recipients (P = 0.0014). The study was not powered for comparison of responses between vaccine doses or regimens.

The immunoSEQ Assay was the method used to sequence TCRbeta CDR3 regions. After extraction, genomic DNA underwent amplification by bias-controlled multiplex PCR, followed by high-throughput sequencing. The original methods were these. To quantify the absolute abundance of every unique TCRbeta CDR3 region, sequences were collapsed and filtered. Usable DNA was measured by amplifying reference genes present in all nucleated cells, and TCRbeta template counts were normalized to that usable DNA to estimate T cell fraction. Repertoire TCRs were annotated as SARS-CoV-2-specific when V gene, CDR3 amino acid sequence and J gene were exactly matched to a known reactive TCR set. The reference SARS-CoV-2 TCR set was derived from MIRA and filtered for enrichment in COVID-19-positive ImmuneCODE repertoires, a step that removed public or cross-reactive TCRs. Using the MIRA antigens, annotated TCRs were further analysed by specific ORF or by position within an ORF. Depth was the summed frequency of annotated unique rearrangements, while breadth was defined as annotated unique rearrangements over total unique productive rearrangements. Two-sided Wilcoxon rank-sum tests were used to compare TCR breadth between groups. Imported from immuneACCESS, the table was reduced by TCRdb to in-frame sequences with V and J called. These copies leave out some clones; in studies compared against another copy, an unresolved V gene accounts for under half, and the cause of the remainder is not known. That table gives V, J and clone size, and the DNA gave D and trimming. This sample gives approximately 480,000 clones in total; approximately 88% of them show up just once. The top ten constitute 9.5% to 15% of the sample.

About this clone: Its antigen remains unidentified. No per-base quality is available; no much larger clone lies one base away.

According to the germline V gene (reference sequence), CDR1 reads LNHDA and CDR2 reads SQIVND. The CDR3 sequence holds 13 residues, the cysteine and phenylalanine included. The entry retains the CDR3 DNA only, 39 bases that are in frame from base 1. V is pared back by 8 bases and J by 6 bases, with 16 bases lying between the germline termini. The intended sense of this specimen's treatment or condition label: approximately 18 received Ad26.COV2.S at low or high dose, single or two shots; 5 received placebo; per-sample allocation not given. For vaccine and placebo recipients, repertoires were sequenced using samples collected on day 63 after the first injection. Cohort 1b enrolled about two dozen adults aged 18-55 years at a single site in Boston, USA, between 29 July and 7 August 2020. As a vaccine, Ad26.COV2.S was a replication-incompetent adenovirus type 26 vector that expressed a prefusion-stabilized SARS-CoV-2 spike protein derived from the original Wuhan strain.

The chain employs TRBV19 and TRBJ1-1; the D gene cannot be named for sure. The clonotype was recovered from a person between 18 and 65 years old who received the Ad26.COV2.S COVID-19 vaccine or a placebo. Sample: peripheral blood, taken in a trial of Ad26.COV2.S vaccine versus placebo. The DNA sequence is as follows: TGTGCCAGTCTCAGACACCAGAGTGCTGAAGCTTTCTTT. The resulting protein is CASLRHQSAEAFF.